Listed here are 31 T cell receptor beta chains from one sample, sequenced in a study of PD-L1 blockade in urothelial cancer. Time point of the sample: pretreatment peripheral blood. The table came from immunoSEQ multiplex PCR; TCRdb's copy has only in-frame clones and leaves some out. The sample has about 39,000 clones; 90% to 95% are singletons. The starting material was PBMCs, obtained around atezolizumab (anti-PD-L1) treatment. The receptors were gathered from a woman aged 60-75 years with urothelial cancer.

The chain combines TRBV28 with TRBJ2-4, with 7 nucleotides matching TRBD2. V shed 3 bases, J shed 1 base, and the junction held 12 bases outside the gene matches. Germline V gene data show CDR1 as MDHEN and CDR2 as SYDVKM. The CDR3 is 18 residues long. CDR3 residues: CASSFRGGGSMAKNIQYF. The CDR3 coding sequence is TGTGCCAGCAGTTTCCGGGGAGGCGGGAGCATGGCCAAAAACATTCAGTACTTC.

The chain recombines TRBV28 with TRBJ2-1; weak D call: TRBD1 (6 bases). V shed 6 bases and J shed 9 bases, with 15 bases lying between them. This CDR3 is 13 amino acids long. Germline-derived CDR1 and CDR2 are MDHEN and SYDVKM. The CDR3 DNA follows: TGTGCCAGCAGGGGAAACAGGGTTAGTGAGCAGTTCTTC. It encodes CASRGNRVSEQFF.

The rearrangement uses TRBV7-9 and TRBJ2-1; D is unresolved. Germline assignment: CDR1 SEHNR and CDR2 FQNEAQ (reference sequence). Deletions cut 1 base from V and 4 bases from J, with 8 bases between. This CDR3 is built from 14 residues. The DNA for the CDR3 is TGTGCCAGCAGCTTAGGTCCGGTTTACAATGAGCAGTTCTTC. As protein: CASSLGPVYNEQFF.

V gene TRBV27 combines with J gene TRBJ1-2; 8 bases are shared with TRBD1. Germline values: CDR1 MNHEY, CDR2 SMNVEV (reference sequence). The CDR3 has 14 amino acids. V lost 3 bases, J lost 3 bases, and 3 bases stayed unmatched. CDR3 residues: CASSFGQGYYGYTF. The CDR3 DNA sequence: TGTGCCAGCAGTTTCGGACAGGGCTACTATGGCTACACCTTC.

J is TRBJ2-1 and V is TRBV25-1; perhaps TRBD2 as D (6 bases). The CDR3 sequence is 11 residues long. The V end was cut by 7 bases, the J end by 9 bases, with 10 bases between. Germline V CDR1 and CDR2: MGHDK, SYGVNS. CDR3 bases: TGTGCCAGCACCCCCGGGGGTGAGCAGTTCTTC. It is translated as CASTPGGEQFF.

This clone was counted between two and nine times. This chain connects TRBV30 to TRBJ1-1; D possibly corresponds to TRBD1 (5 bases). The CDR3 extends over 14 amino acids. The germline V gene encodes CDR1 GTSNPN and CDR2 SVGIG (reference sequence). The V and J ends lost 2 bases and 1 base respectively, with 11 bases between them. CDR3 bases: TGTGCCTGGAGTCTTAGGGGTGGGAACACTGAAGCTTTCTTT. Translation gives CAWSLRGGNTEAFF. Full variable domain (missing parts from reference TRBV30 and TRBJ1-1): SQTIHQWPATLVQPVGSPLSLECTVEGTSNPNLYWYRQAAGRGLQLLFYSVGIGQISSEVPQNLSASRPQDRQFILSSKKLLLSDSGFYLCAWSLRGGNTEAFFGQGTRLTVV.

V and J are TRBV14 and TRBJ2-1, with a possible D match to TRBD1 (5 bases). V was pared by 9 bases and J by 9 bases, with 18 bases between. Germline CDR1 reads SGHDN; CDR2 reads FVKESK. CDR3 size: 13 residues. For the CDR3, the DNA is TGTGCCAGTAAATCCCTAGGGGCCGGTGAGCAGTTCTTC. It is translated as CASKSLGAGEQFF.

The chain combines TRBV28 with TRBJ2-2; unclear D gene. This CDR3 contains 14 residues. Trimming removed 3 bases at V and 1 base at J, with 6 bases between. Germline assignment: CDR1 MDHEN and CDR2 SYDVKM. The CDR3 DNA sequence: TGTGCCAGCAGTTTGTGGCAGAACACCGGGGAGCTGTTTTTT. Protein: CASSLWQNTGELFF. The whole variable domain, filled in from reference TRBV28 and TRBJ2-2, reads DVKVTQSSRYLVKRTGEKVFLECVQDMDHENMFWYRQDPGLGLRLIYFSYDVKMKEKGDIPEGYSVSREKKERFSLILESASTNQTSMYLCASSLWQNTGELFFGEGSRLTVL.

This sequence joins TRBV7-9 and TRBJ2-3; 7 nucleotides agree with TRBD1. The V gene end was trimmed by 8 bases and the J gene end by 2 bases; junction bases not matched to a gene: 7. Germline V lookup: CDR1 SEHNR, CDR2 FQNEAQ (reference sequence). The CDR3 has 14 residues. In nucleotides, the CDR3 is TGTGCCAGCGGCCAGACAGGGTTCACAGATACGCAGTATTTT. This gives the protein CASGQTGFTDTQYF.

V gene TRBV28 combines with J gene TRBJ2-7; TRBD2 aligns across 9 bases. The CDR3 has 15 amino acids. Per the germline V gene, CDR1 is MDHEN and CDR2 is SYDVKM. Germline trimming cut 5 bases from V and 3 bases from J; bases unmatched to any gene: 8. CDR3 amino acids: CASSTPFSGSYEQYF. CDR3 DNA: TGTGCCAGCAGTACCCCCTTTAGCGGGAGCTACGAGCAGTACTTC.

Only one count was recorded for this clone. The rearrangement links TRBV28 to TRBJ2-3; D is unclear. CDR1 is MDHEN and CDR2 is SYDVKM in the germline V gene. The germline V and J ends were trimmed by 6 bases and 0 bases, with 13 bases remaining between them. The CDR3 loop spans 15 amino acids. The CDR3 spells CASRGSLDSTDTQYF. CDR3 bases: TGTGCCAGCAGGGGCAGCCTTGATAGCACAGATACGCAGTATTTT.

Worth noting for this clone: One junction end disagrees with the germline gene, perhaps due to a read error. The V gene is TRBV5-5, the J gene TRBJ2-4; tentative D call: TRBD1 (6 bases). The CDR3 has 12 amino acids. Germline-derived CDR1 and CDR2 are SGHKS and YYEKEE (reference sequence). For the CDR3, the DNA is TGTGCCAGCAGCTTTCTACAGGGACCATCCGTCTTC. This gives the protein CASSFLQGPSVF.

The V gene is TRBV9, the J gene TRBJ2-1, with TRBD2 as a possible D gene (6 bases). CDR1 SGDLS and CDR2 YYNGEE come from the germline V gene. V lost 0 bases and J lost 6, with 13 bases in between. The CDR3 length is 15 residues. CDR3 sequence: CASSVGPGVINEQFF. The CDR3 DNA sequence: TGTGCCAGCAGCGTAGGTCCGGGAGTGATCAATGAGCAGTTCTTC.

The chain links TRBV5-1 to TRBJ2-1; 12 bases match TRBD1. The junction had 12 bases not matched to a gene; V was cut back by 4 bases and J by 1 base. Germline V gives CDR1 SGHRS, CDR2 YFSETQ. The CDR3 spans 19 residues. The CDR3 nucleotides read TGCGCCAGCAGCAGAACCGGGACAGGGGGCCTTATTTCCTACAATGAGCAGTTCTTC. This codes for CASSRTGTGGLISYNEQFF. The variable domain in full, with the rest retrieved from reference TRBV5-1 and TRBJ2-1, is KAGVTQTPRYLIKTRGQQVTLSCSPISGHRSVSWYQQTPGQGLQFLFEYFSETQRNKGNFPGRFSGRQFSNSRSEMNVSTLELGDSALYLCASSRTGTGGLISYNEQFFGPGTRLTVL.

The chain has TRBV28 and TRBJ2-2, with D hard to call. V was clipped by 6 bases and J by 3 bases, with 5 bases between them. CDR1 and CDR2 from the germline V gene are MDHEN and SYDVKM. The CDR3 runs 12 residues. The CDR3 sequence is CASSRYTGELFF. The CDR3 DNA is TGTGCCAGCAGCCGGTACACCGGGGAGCTGTTTTTT.

The chain uses TRBV19 and TRBJ2-1, with a weak D call TRBD2 (6 bases). The CDR3 consists of 13 residues. The V gene's germline CDR1 is LNHDA and CDR2 SQIVND (reference sequence). V was cut by 6 bases and J by 3 bases, with 9 bases left in between. As DNA, the CDR3 is TGTGCCAGTAGCGGGAGTATCTACAATGAGCAGTTCTTC. Protein sequence: CASSGSIYNEQFF.

The V call is TRBV10-3, the J call TRBJ2-1; TRBD1 is a possible D gene (7 bases). Germline CDR1 is ENHRY and CDR2 is SYGVKD. The V and J ends lost 3 bases and 6 bases respectively, with 12 bases between them. The CDR3 extends over 14 amino acids. The CDR3 region has the DNA TGTGCCATCAGTGACAGGGGGGCACGCAATGAGCAGTTCTTC. It is translated as CAISDRGARNEQFF.

This chain joins TRBV28 and TRBJ1-5; 8 positions match TRBD1. The ends lost 2 bases at V and 0 bases at J; junction bases unmatched: 12. Germline V gene lookup returns CDR1 MDHEN and CDR2 SYDVKM. The CDR3 is 19 amino acids. The chain's CDR3 is CASSLSTDRESSSNQPQHF. Written as DNA, the CDR3 is TGTGCCAGCAGTTTAAGCACGGACAGGGAGTCTTCTAGCAATCAGCCCCAGCATTTT.

This clone came up once. V is TRBV15 and J is TRBJ1-2, with 7 positions matching TRBD1. J gave up 2 bases and V 1 base, and 4 bases lay outside the gene matches. The V gene's germline CDR1 is LNHNV and CDR2 YYDKDF (reference sequence). This CDR3 has 15 residues. CDR3 amino acids: CATSRGQGVNYGYTF. DNA for the CDR3: TGTGCCACCAGCAGAGGGCAGGGGGTGAACTATGGCTACACCTTC.

Remarks on this clone: A junction boundary mismatches the germline segment, possibly from a read error. The chain employs TRBV30 and TRBJ2-2; D not certain. This CDR3 has 15 amino acids. Germline CDR1 GTSNPN, CDR2 SVGIG (reference sequence). DNA of the CDR3: TGTGCCTGGAGGCTCGGGTTTCTGAACGCCGGGGAGCTGTTTTTT. Amino acids: CAWRLGFLNAGELFF.

The V call is TRBV25-1, the J call TRBJ2-3; TRBD2 is a possible D gene (6 bases). The germline CDR1 and CDR2 sequences are MGHDK and SYGVNS. The CDR3 length is 17 residues. Trimming cost V 0 bases and J 0 bases, with 13 bases left between them. The CDR3 bases are TGTGCCAGCAGTGAATACCCTAGCGCGTTGAGCACAGATACGCAGTATTTT. Translated, it gives CASSEYPSALSTDTQYF.

The chain has TRBV5-5 and TRBJ1-1; D is possibly TRBD1 (5 bases). The CDR3 length is 15 residues. Germline CDR1 reads SGHKS; CDR2 reads YYEKEE (reference sequence). V was pared by 0 bases and J by 0 bases, with 9 bases between. The CDR3 sequence is CASSLAVTVNTEAFF. CDR3 nucleotide sequence: TGTGCCAGCAGCTTGGCCGTGACAGTGAACACTGAAGCTTTCTTT.

This chain connects TRBV28 to TRBJ2-2; possible D gene TRBD1, 6 bases. The ends were cut back, 2 bases at V and 1 base at J, with 8 bases in the middle. This CDR3 is 15 amino acids long. Germline values: CDR1 MDHEN, CDR2 SYDVKM. The CDR3 nucleotides read TGTGCCAGCAGTTTAGGACAGAGGAACACCGGGGAGCTGTTTTTT. Amino acids: CASSLGQRNTGELFF.

This clone was observed once. The chain carries TRBV28 and TRBJ2-7; maybe TRBD2 (5 bases). The germline V gene has CDR1 MDHEN and CDR2 SYDVKM. The CDR3 has 12 residues. V shed 8 bases and J shed 6 bases, with 14 bases lying between them. The CDR3 coding sequence is TGTGCCAGCCGGGAATCAGGATCCGAGCAGTACTTC. It codes for CASRESGSEQYF.

The chain is built from TRBV10-3 and TRBJ2-2; 13 bases match TRBD2. The CDR3 contains 18 residues. Germline-derived CDR1 and CDR2 are ENHRY and SYGVKD. Losses at the gene ends were 4 bases for V and 4 bases for J; bases not matched to a gene: 9. The CDR3: CAISVLGLAGLGTGELFF. CDR3 bases: TGTGCCATCAGTGTGCTGGGACTAGCGGGATTGGGCACCGGGGAGCTGTTTTTT.

The chain has TRBV9 and TRBJ1-1, with D possibly matching TRBD1 (5 bases). Germline V gene sequence: CDR1 SGDLS, CDR2 YYNGEE. This CDR3 has 14 amino acids. The V end was cut by 4 bases, the J end by 4 bases, with 14 bases between. The CDR3 DNA reads TGTGCCAGCAGCTTGGGGCCAGTAATCACTGAAGCTTTCTTT. Amino acid sequence: CASSLGPVITEAFF. The full variable domain, rest sourced from reference TRBV9 and TRBJ1-1, is DSGVTQTPKHLITATGQRVTLRCSPRSGDLSVYWYQQSLDQGLQFLIQYYNGEERAKGNILERFSAQQFPDLHSELNLSSLELGDSALYFCASSLGPVITEAFFGQGTRLTVV.

The chain employs TRBV19 and TRBJ1-1, with 7 bases lining up with TRBD1. This CDR3 has 14 amino acids. J lost 0 bases, V lost 4 bases, and 2 bases had no gene match. Germline V CDR1 and CDR2: LNHDA, SQIVND (reference sequence). CDR3 region: CASSKGQLNTEAFF. The CDR3 DNA reads TGTGCCAGTAGTAAGGGACAGCTGAACACTGAAGCTTTCTTT. The full variable domain, its missing parts supplied by reference TRBV19 and TRBJ1-1, is DGGITQSPKYLFRKEGQNVTLSCEQNLNHDAMYWYRQDPGQGLRLIYYSQIVNDFQKGDIAEGYSVSREKKESFPLTVTSAQKNPTAFYLCASSKGQLNTEAFFGQGTRLTVV.

In its sample, this clone was seen a few times. V usage is TRBV25-1 and J usage is TRBJ2-1, with D possibly TRBD2 on 5 matching bases. The CDR3 covers 16 residues. Germline values: CDR1 MGHDK, CDR2 SYGVNS. Trimming removed 4 bases at V and 7 bases at J, with 20 bases between. The CDR3 DNA sequence: TGTGCCAGCAGTGGTGAAGACTACTCACTTCGGAATGAGCAGTTCTTC. Translation: CASSGEDYSLRNEQFF.

The chain couples TRBV19 to TRBJ2-1, with no clear D. Germline-derived CDR1 and CDR2 are LNHDA and SQIVND (reference sequence). CDR3 size: 13 residues. Trimming left V 8 bases short and J 0 bases short, with 8 bases between. This CDR3 is CASSWSSYNEQFF. In DNA, the CDR3 is TGTGCCAGTTCTTGGAGCTCCTACAATGAGCAGTTCTTC.

The rearrangement joins TRBV19 to TRBJ2-3; D is possibly TRBD2 (5 bases). This CDR3 region has 17 residues. Trimming took 6 bases from V and 2 from J, leaving 21 bases between them. CDR1 and CDR2 from the germline V gene are LNHDA and SQIVND (reference sequence). The CDR3, as DNA: TGTGCCAGTAGACAAGGAGGACCAATTACTATCACAGATACGCAGTATTTT. This translates into CASRQGGPITITDTQYF.

This clone turned up a few times. This rearrangement joins TRBV5-5 to TRBJ2-5; D may be TRBD2 (5 bases). Trimming removed 4 bases at V and 4 bases at J, with 17 bases between. The CDR3 length is 15 residues. Germline V lookup: CDR1 SGHKS, CDR2 YYEKEE (reference sequence). CDR3 DNA: TGTGCCAGCAGCCGTACTAGTTCCCCCTTAGAGACCCAGTACTTC. This codes for CASSRTSSPLETQYF.